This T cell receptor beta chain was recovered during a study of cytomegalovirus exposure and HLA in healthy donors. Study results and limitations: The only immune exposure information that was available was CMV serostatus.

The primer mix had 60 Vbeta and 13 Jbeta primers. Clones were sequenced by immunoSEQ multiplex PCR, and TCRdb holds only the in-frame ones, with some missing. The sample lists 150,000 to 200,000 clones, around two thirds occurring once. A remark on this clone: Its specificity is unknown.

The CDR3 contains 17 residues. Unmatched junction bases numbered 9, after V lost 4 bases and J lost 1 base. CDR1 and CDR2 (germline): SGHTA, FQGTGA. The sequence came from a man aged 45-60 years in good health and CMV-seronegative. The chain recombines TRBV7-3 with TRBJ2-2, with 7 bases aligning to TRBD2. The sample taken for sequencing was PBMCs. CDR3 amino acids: CASSSYTGLGNTGELFF. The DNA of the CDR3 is TGTGCCAGCAGCTCTTATACCGGACTAGGGAACACCGGGGAGCTGTTTTTT.